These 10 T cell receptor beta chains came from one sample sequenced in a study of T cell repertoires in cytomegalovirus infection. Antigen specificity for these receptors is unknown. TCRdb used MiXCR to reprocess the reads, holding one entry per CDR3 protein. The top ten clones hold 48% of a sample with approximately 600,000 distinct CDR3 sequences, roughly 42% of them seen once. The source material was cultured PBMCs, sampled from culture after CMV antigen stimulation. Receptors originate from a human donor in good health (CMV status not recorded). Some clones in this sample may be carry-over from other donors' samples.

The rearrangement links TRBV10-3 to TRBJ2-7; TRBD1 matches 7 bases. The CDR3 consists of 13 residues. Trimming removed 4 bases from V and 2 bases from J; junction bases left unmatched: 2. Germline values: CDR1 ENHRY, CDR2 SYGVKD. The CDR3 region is CAISVGQPYEQYF. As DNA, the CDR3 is TGTGCCATCAGTGTGGGACAGCCCTACGAGCAGTACTTC.

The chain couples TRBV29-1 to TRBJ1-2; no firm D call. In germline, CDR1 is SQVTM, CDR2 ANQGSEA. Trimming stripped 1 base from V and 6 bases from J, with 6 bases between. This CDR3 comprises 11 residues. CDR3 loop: CSVEGRDGYTF. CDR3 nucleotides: TGCAGCGTTGAAGGACGTGATGGCTACACCTTC.

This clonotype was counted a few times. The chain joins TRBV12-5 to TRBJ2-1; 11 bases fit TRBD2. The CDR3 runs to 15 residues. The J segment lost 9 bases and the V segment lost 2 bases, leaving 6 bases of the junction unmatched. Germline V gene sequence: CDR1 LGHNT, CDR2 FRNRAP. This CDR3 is CASGLLTSGGPEQFF. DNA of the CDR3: TGTGCTAGTGGTTTGTTAACTAGCGGGGGACCTGAGCAGTTCTTC.

This chain's CDR3 is CSVGMTGLETQYF. DNA of the CDR3: TGCAGCGTGGGGATGACAGGGTTGGAGACCCAGTACTTC. The chain recombines TRBV29-1 with TRBJ2-5; TRBD1 aligns across 7 bases. V shed 6 bases and J 5 bases; nucleotides not matched to a gene: 9. Germline-derived CDR1 and CDR2 are SQVTM and ANQGSEA. This CDR3 has 13 residues.

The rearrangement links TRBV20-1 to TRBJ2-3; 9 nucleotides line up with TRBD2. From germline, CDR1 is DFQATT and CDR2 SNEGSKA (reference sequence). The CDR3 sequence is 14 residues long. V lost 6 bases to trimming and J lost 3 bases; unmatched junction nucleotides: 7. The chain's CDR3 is CSAILAGRTDTQYF. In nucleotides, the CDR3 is TGCAGTGCCATACTAGCGGGTAGAACAGATACGCAGTATTTT.

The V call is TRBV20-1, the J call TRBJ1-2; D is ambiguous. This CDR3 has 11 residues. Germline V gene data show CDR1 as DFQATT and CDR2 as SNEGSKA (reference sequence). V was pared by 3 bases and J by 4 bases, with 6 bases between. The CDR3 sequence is CSASKGYGYTF. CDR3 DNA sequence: TGCAGTGCTAGTAAGGGCTATGGCTACACCTTC.

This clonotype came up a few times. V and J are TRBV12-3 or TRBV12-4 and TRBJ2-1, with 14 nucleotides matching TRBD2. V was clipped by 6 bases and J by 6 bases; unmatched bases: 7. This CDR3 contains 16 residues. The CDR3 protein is CASRSGLAGVSNEQFF. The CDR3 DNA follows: TGTGCCAGCAGGTCGGGACTAGCGGGGGTATCCAATGAGCAGTTCTTC.

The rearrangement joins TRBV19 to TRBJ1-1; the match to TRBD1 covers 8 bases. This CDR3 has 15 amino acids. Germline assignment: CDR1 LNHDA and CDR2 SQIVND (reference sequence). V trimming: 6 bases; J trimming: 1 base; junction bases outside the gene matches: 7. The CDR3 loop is CASRAGTGRNTEAFF. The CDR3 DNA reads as TGTGCCAGTAGAGCCGGGACAGGTCGGAACACTGAAGCTTTCTTT.

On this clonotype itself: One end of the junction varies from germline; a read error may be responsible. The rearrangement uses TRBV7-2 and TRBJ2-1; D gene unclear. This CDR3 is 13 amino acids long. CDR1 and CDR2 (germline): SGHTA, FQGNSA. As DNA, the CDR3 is TGTGCCAGCACCTTAAGCCAGTACAATGAGCAGTTCTTC. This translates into CASTLSQYNEQFF.

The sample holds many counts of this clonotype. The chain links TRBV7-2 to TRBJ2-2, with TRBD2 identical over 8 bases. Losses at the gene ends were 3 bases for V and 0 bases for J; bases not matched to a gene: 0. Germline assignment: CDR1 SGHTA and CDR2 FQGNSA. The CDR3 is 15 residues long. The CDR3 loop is CASSFSGANTGELFF. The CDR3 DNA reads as TGTGCCAGCAGCTTTAGCGGGGCGAACACCGGGGAGCTGTTTTTT.